Sequencing of this TCR beta chain was carried out in a study of beta chain bispecific antibodies for T cell cancers. Study background: TRBV sequencing of surviving healthy T cells measured each family's depletion. Surface TRBV12 (TRBV12-3) was on Jurkat, TRBV5-5 on HPB-ALL.

Libraries carried unique molecular identifiers used for clonotype counts. TCRdb reprocessed the 5' RACE reads via MiXCR and lists one record per CDR3 protein. The table shows about 17,000 distinct CDR3 sequences, with roughly 2.1% occurring only once. Blood mononuclear cells were expanded for approximately 3 days using either OKT3 anti-CD3 antibody or CD3/CD28 beads. This clonotype was counted ten times or more. Its antigen remains unknown. Trimming took 2 bases from V and 4 from J; bases not matched to a gene: 8. Per germline, CDR1 MGHRA and CDR2 YSYEKL. The CDR3 is made up of 17 amino acids. Study-wide points: In these mixed samples, most targeted TRBV reads derived from the leukemia cell line.

This chain links TRBV4-1 with TRBJ2-7; 13 bases agree with TRBD2. The sequencing input was healthy donor T cells cultured with leukemia cells. This receptor was obtained from a human donor in good health. Some clones in this sample may be carry-over from other donors' samples. This CDR3 reads CASSQTWSTSGGYEQYF. The CDR3 DNA reads TGCGCCAGCAGCCAAACATGGTCGACTAGCGGGGGGTACGAGCAGTACTTC.